This TCR beta chain was sequenced in a study of cytomegalovirus exposure and HLA in healthy donors. Only in-frame clones appear in the TCRdb table, and some are missing; sequencing was by immunoSEQ multiplex PCR. The sample has 100,000 to 150,000 clones; 94% are singletons. Whole-study results and caveats: It was reported that the classifier diagnosed cytomegalovirus status with high specificity and sensitivity in both the original and validation cohorts. In vitro confirmation showed three CMV-associated chains to be CMV antigen specific.

The CDR3 has 16 residues. Germline-derived CDR1 and CDR2 are SGHRS and YFSETQ. V trimming: 4 bases; J trimming: 3 bases; junction bases outside the gene matches: 9. On this clone: The antigen is unknown.

V usage is TRBV5-1 and J usage is TRBJ2-1; 8 bases match TRBD1. This TCR came from a woman younger than 30 in good health and CMV-seronegative. Sequenced input: PBMCs. CDR3 amino acids: CASSGRTGSVYNEQFF. Here the CDR3 DNA reads TGCGCCAGCAGCGGAAGGACAGGGTCGGTCTACAATGAGCAGTTCTTC.